This T cell receptor beta chain was captured in a study of blood T cell repertoires in COVID-19. V lost 0 bases and J 1 base, leaving 7 bases between the germline ends. The CDR3 spans 15 residues. Germline V lookup: CDR1 SGHAT, CDR2 FQNNGV. Original processing notes: Amplifying reference gene primers gave estimates of nucleated cell counts. Sequenced by immunoSEQ multiplex PCR; TCRdb stores in-frame clones only, minus some. For V, J and clone size, that table is used; D and trimming come from the DNA. The sample includes approximately 250,000 clones, about 88% of them seen just once. V usage is TRBV11-2 and J usage is TRBJ2-1; D call uncertain. Sequencing was done on a sample of peripheral blood. The TCR sequence derives from a man aged 18 to 30 with active or convalescent COVID-19. CDR3 in DNA: TGTGCCAGCAGCTTAGAAGAGTTTTCCTACAATGAGCAGTTCTTC. Protein product: CASSLEEFSYNEQFF.